This entry lists 28 T cell receptor beta chains sequenced from one sample in a study of T cell changes during pregnancy in multiple sclerosis (dated by TCRdb to between 2017 and 2020). The library was prepared using the immunoSEQ multiplex PCR assay. In TCRdb, the immuneACCESS table is reduced to in-frame sequences with V and J assigned. These tables do not hold every clone; where another copy was compared, an unresolved V gene accounts for under half, and the others remain unexplained. This sample gives about 40,000 clones in total; 91% of them show up just once. The ten largest clones take up 7.5% to 10% of the sample. The input for sequencing was CD8+ T cells from peripheral blood mononuclear cells, taken before pregnancy. These TCRs come from a female donor with multiple sclerosis, enrolled in a pregnancy study.

The J gene is TRBJ2-1, the V gene TRBV28, with 7 bases identical to TRBD2. The germline gives CDR1 MDHEN, CDR2 SYDVKM. The CDR3 contains 14 residues. Unmatched junction bases numbered 4, after V lost 1 base and J lost 7 bases. The CDR3, as DNA: TGTGCCAGCAGTTTATCCCACGGGAGGAATGAGCAGTTCTTC. Its protein is CASSLSHGRNEQFF.

The V gene is TRBV28, the J gene TRBJ1-3, with TRBD1 as a possible D gene (6 bases). Deletions cut 8 bases from V and 4 bases from J, with 18 bases between. This CDR3 contains 15 residues. Germline V gives CDR1 MDHEN, CDR2 SYDVKM. The CDR3 DNA reads as TGTGCCAGCCGCCGAACAGGGTCTGGCGGAAACACCATATATTTT. Protein sequence: CASRRTGSGGNTIYF.

The V and J genes are TRBV6-5 and TRBJ2-1; a weak D match, TRBD2 (6 bases). Germline CDR1 is MNHEY and CDR2 is SVGAGI. The V and J ends lost 6 bases and 5 bases respectively, with 14 bases between them. The CDR3 length is 14 residues. CDR3: CASRSGLQNNEQFF. CDR3 coding DNA: TGTGCCAGCAGGTCGGGACTGCAAAACAATGAGCAGTTCTTC.

In this sample, this clone turned up once. The chain links TRBV7-6 to TRBJ2-7; no clear D gene. V dropped 0 bases and J dropped 2 bases, with 5 bases sitting between them. The CDR3 has 13 amino acids. Germline V gives CDR1 SGHVS, CDR2 FNYEAQ. CDR3 coding DNA: TGTGCCAGCAGCTTAGCGCGCACCTACGAGCAGTACTTC. It translates to CASSLARTYEQYF.

DNA of the CDR3: TGTGCCAGCAGTTACTCGATCCCCTATCCCCCCTACGAGCAGTACTTC. Translated, it gives CASSYSIPYPPYEQYF. The V call is TRBV6-5, the J call TRBJ2-7; unclear D gene. This CDR3 is built from 16 residues. CDR1 is MNHEY, CDR2 SVGAGI, per germline. V gave up 0 bases and J gave up 2 bases, with 14 bases separating them.

V usage is TRBV29-1 and J usage is TRBJ1-1; 9 nucleotides agree with TRBD1. The CDR3 consists of 11 residues. V was pared by 7 bases and J by 6 bases, with 3 bases of the junction left unmatched. Germline lookup yields CDR1 SQVTM and CDR2 ANQGSEA. The CDR3 is CSAYRGPEAFF. CDR3 nucleotide sequence: TGCAGCGCCTACAGGGGGCCTGAAGCTTTCTTT.

The chain joins TRBV5-1 to TRBJ2-7; 12 bases line up with TRBD2. The germline gives CDR1 SGHRS, CDR2 YFSETQ. The CDR3 is 16 amino acids. With V trimmed by 0 bases and J by 1 base, 2 bases remained unmatched. The CDR3 sequence is CASSLALAGGSYEQYF. The CDR3, as DNA: TGCGCCAGCAGCTTGGCACTAGCGGGAGGATCCTACGAGCAGTACTTC.

The gene calls are TRBV6-6 and TRBJ2-3; 7 positions agree with TRBD2. Germline-derived CDR1 and CDR2 are MNHNY and SVGAGI (reference sequence). V lost 6 bases to trimming and J lost 3 bases; unmatched junction nucleotides: 6. The CDR3 extends over 14 amino acids. The DNA for the CDR3 is TGTGCCAGCAGCCAAGGGCGGGAGACAGATACGCAGTATTTT. It codes for CASSQGRETDTQYF.

The gene calls are TRBV10-3 and TRBJ2-7, with 9 nucleotides matching TRBD1. The CDR3 sequence is 14 residues long. V lost 7 bases and J lost 4; bases outside the gene matches: 8. CDR1 and CDR2 from the germline V gene are ENHRY and SYGVKD. The CDR3 protein is CAITNRGPGYEQYF. CDR3 in DNA: TGTGCCATCACAAACAGGGGGCCAGGATACGAGCAGTACTTC.

This chain joins TRBV29-1 and TRBJ2-7; possibly TRBD1 for D (5 bases). The CDR3 has 13 residues. Deletions cut 0 bases from V and 2 bases from J, with 8 bases between. Germline CDR1 is SQVTM and CDR2 is ANQGSEA. The CDR3 DNA is TGCAGCGTTGAAGAACAGGCCCCCTACGAGCAGTACTTC. Amino acids: CSVEEQAPYEQYF.

This rearrangement joins TRBV9 to TRBJ2-1; 10 bases match TRBD1. The CDR3 is 16 amino acids. From germline, CDR1 is SGDLS and CDR2 YYNGEE. J gave up 4 bases and V 4 bases, and 8 bases lay outside the gene matches. CDR3 coding DNA: TGTGCCAGCAGCTTTGCCGGGACAGGGGCTTACAATGAGCAGTTCTTC. Amino acid sequence: CASSFAGTGAYNEQFF. Full variable domain (rest looked up from reference TRBV9 and TRBJ2-1): DSGVTQTPKHLITATGQRVTLRCSPRSGDLSVYWYQQSLDQGLQFLIQYYNGEERAKGNILERFSAQQFPDLHSELNLSSLELGDSALYFCASSFAGTGAYNEQFFGPGTRLTVL.

This clone was counted a single time. The rearrangement uses TRBV7-9 and TRBJ2-7; a possible D gene is TRBD2 (7 bases). Germline V lookup: CDR1 SEHNR, CDR2 FQNEAQ (reference sequence). V shed 1 base and J shed 0 bases, with 10 bases lying between them. CDR3 length: 15 residues. In DNA form, the CDR3 reads TGTGCCAGCAGCTTAGGGGGAGGGGGCTCCTACGAGCAGTACTTC. Translation: CASSLGGGGSYEQYF.

Comments on this clone: The same CDR3 can be traced to other DNA sequences in this sample. The rearrangement uses TRBV5-1 and TRBJ2-7; D is ambiguous. Trimming left V 1 base short and J 2 bases short, with 7 bases between. Germline loops: CDR1 SGHRS, CDR2 YFSETQ. The CDR3 sequence is 13 residues long. The CDR3 bases are TGCGCCAGCAGCTTGTATAGCACCTACGAGCAGTACTTC. Protein sequence: CASSLYSTYEQYF.

This rearrangement joins TRBV7-9 to TRBJ1-4; 11 bases are shared with TRBD1. The CDR3 is made up of 13 amino acids. Germline CDR1 and CDR2: SEHNR and FQNEAQ (reference sequence). V trimming: 4 bases; J trimming: 8 bases; junction bases outside the gene matches: 0. CDR3 in DNA: TGTGCCAGCAGCTGGACAGGGGGCGAAAAACTGTTTTTT. Translating it yields CASSWTGGEKLFF. The complete variable domain, with remaining parts taken from reference TRBV7-9 and TRBJ1-4, reads DTGVSQNPRHKITKRGQNVTFRCDPISEHNRLYWYRQTLGQGPEFLTYFQNEAQLEKSRLLSDRFSAERPKGSFSTLEIQRTEQGDSAMYLCASSWTGGEKLFFGSGTQLSVL.

The chain carries TRBV10-3 and TRBJ2-3; 8 bases map to TRBD1. The germline V gene encodes CDR1 ENHRY and CDR2 SYGVKD. Trimming removed 7 bases from V and 0 bases from J; junction bases left unmatched: 6. The CDR3 is 15 residues long. The CDR3 DNA follows: TGTGCCATCAATACGAGACAGGGGAGCACAGATACGCAGTATTTT. Its protein is CAINTRQGSTDTQYF.

This chain joins TRBV10-3 and TRBJ2-7; 8 nucleotides agree with TRBD2. In germline, CDR1 is ENHRY, CDR2 SYGVKD. CDR3 length: 15 residues. Trimming took 3 bases from V and 1 from J; bases not matched to a gene: 5. As DNA, the CDR3 is TGTGCCATCAGTGACGCGGGAGGAGTGTCCTACGAGCAGTACTTC. It codes for CAISDAGGVSYEQYF.

This clone was picked up a small number of times. The chain is built from TRBV28 and TRBJ2-7, with TRBD1 as a possible D gene (6 bases). V lost 1 base and J 0 bases, leaving 16 bases between the germline ends. The CDR3 is made up of 17 amino acids. Germline V gives CDR1 MDHEN, CDR2 SYDVKM. The CDR3 nucleotides read TGTGCCAGCAGTTTATCACCCGTGGGGGCCCCCTCCTACGAGCAGTACTTC. Encoded protein: CASSLSPVGAPSYEQYF.

The CDR3 nucleotides read TGTGCCAGCAGCTTAGTGACTAGCGGGCCCTACAATGAGCAGTTCTTC. It yields the protein CASSLVTSGPYNEQFF. V gene TRBV7-2 combines with J gene TRBJ2-1, with 10 positions matching TRBD2. Germline assignment: CDR1 SGHTA and CDR2 FQGNSA. With V trimmed by 1 base and J by 2 bases, 2 bases remained unmatched. The CDR3 extends over 16 amino acids.

The rearrangement uses TRBV11-2 and TRBJ2-4; no firm D call. Deletions cut 3 bases from V and 4 bases from J, with 10 bases between. There are 14 residues in the CDR3. CDR1 SGHAT and CDR2 FQNNGV come from the germline V gene. The CDR3 region has the DNA TGTGCCAGCAGCTTGCCGTCGGGTAAAAACATTCAGTACTTC. This translates into CASSLPSGKNIQYF.

The J gene is TRBJ2-5, the V gene TRBV13; 16 bases are a match to TRBD2. The ends lost 5 bases at V and 3 bases at J; junction bases unmatched: 9. Germline values: CDR1 PRHDT, CDR2 FYEKMQ (reference sequence). CDR3 length: 18 amino acids. CDR3 DNA sequence: TGTGCCAGCAGCCCTAAGGGGACTAGCGGGAGGGCCAAAGAGACCCAGTACTTC. Its protein product is CASSPKGTSGRAKETQYF.

V usage is TRBV2 and J usage is TRBJ2-4; D is undetermined. V was pared by 6 bases and J by 8 bases, with 11 bases between. Germline lookup yields CDR1 SNHLY and CDR2 FYNNEI. This CDR3 has 12 residues. CDR3 nucleotide sequence: TGTGCCAGCAGGTCGCGGTGGGACATTCAGTACTTC. Translating gives CASRSRWDIQYF.

The chain has TRBV6-1 and TRBJ2-3; 13 bases line up with TRBD2. Germline lookup yields CDR1 MNHNS and CDR2 SASEGT. The CDR3 has 15 amino acids. Germline trimming cut 8 bases from V and 5 bases from J; bases unmatched to any gene: 7. As DNA, the CDR3 is TGTGCCAGCCAGGGACTAGCGGGATCTGGAGATACGCAGTATTTT. This translates into CASQGLAGSGDTQYF.

V usage is TRBV2 and J usage is TRBJ1-1, with a possible D match to TRBD1 (5 bases). CDR1 SNHLY and CDR2 FYNNEI come from the germline V gene. V dropped 6 bases and J dropped 1 base, with 9 bases sitting between them. This CDR3 is 13 amino acids long. CDR3 nucleotide sequence: TGTGCCAGCAGCGGGGGGACGAACACTGAAGCTTTCTTT. Translated, it gives CASSGGTNTEAFF.

This rearrangement joins TRBV6-1 to TRBJ2-5; D gene unclear. The CDR3 sequence is 13 residues long. Trimming cost V 5 bases and J 5 bases, with 12 bases left between them. Germline lookup yields CDR1 MNHNS and CDR2 SASEGT. The CDR3 region has the DNA TGTGCCAGCAGTTCTTCTACGGTGGAGACCCAGTACTTC. This sequence encodes CASSSSTVETQYF.

The CDR3 nucleotides are TGTGCCAGCAGCCAGACCCCAGGCGGGGAGCTGTTTTTT. Its translation: CASSQTPGGELFF. The J gene is TRBJ2-2, the V gene TRBV7-6, with D uncertain. Germline-derived CDR1 and CDR2 are SGHVS and FNYEAQ. Deletions cut 5 bases from V and 7 bases from J, with 11 bases between. The CDR3 extends over 13 amino acids.

The chain links TRBV10-3 to TRBJ1-1; D not resolved. V dropped 4 bases and J dropped 1 base, with 4 bases sitting between them. Germline lookup yields CDR1 ENHRY and CDR2 SYGVKD. The CDR3 is made up of 12 amino acids. This chain's CDR3 is CAISGGNTEAFF. DNA for the CDR3: TGTGCCATCAGTGGAGGGAACACTGAAGCTTTCTTT.

On this clone itself: Other nucleotide sequences from this sample produce the same CDR3. The chain couples TRBV2 to TRBJ2-7; 8 bases line up with TRBD1. Germline trimming cut 9 bases from V and 3 bases from J; bases unmatched to any gene: 10. This CDR3 contains 14 residues. The germline V gene encodes CDR1 SNHLY and CDR2 FYNNEI. This chain's CDR3 is CASIDRGGFYEQYF. In DNA, the CDR3 is TGTGCCAGTATCGACAGGGGCGGATTCTACGAGCAGTACTTC.

The chain links TRBV11-2 to TRBJ2-7, with 8 bases identical to TRBD2. The germline gives CDR1 SGHAT, CDR2 FQNNGV. Unmatched junction bases numbered 4, after V lost 0 bases and J lost 3 bases. This CDR3 is 15 amino acids long. CDR3 loop: CASSLELAANYEQYF. Written as DNA, the CDR3 is TGTGCCAGCAGCTTAGAACTAGCGGCTAACTACGAGCAGTACTTC.